This T cell receptor (beta chain) is drawn from a study of blood T cell repertoires in COVID-19. Turning to the study itself: Italy, Spain and the United States were the sources of the convalescent and acute COVID-19 samples. The cDNA or gDNA used as material had been derived from T cells, B-cell-depleted T cells, or PBMCs.

V lost 0 bases, J lost 1 base, and 12 bases lay in between. CDR3 length: 16 amino acids. Germline CDR1 is SGDLS and CDR2 is YYNGEE. Followed longitudinally, the Seattle patients had been enrolled during active infection. Original handling: By means of reference gene primer amplification, nucleated cell counts were estimated. Measured with immunoSEQ multiplex PCR; TCRdb has only the in-frame clones, and not every one. For V, J and clone size, that table is used; D and trimming come from the DNA. The sample consists of about 480,000 clones, approximately 88% of them appearing once. The chain combines TRBV9 with TRBJ2-3; D perhaps matches TRBD1 (6 bases). Sequenced input: peripheral blood. This receptor was identified in a woman between 45 and 65 years old with COVID-19, enrolled during active disease. CDR3 residues: CASSVGSAGGTDTQYF. The CDR3 coding sequence is TGTGCCAGCAGCGTAGGGTCGGCAGGGGGCACAGATACGCAGTATTTT. The full variable domain, with the rest looked up from reference TRBV9 and TRBJ2-3, is DSGVTQTPKHLITATGQRVTLRCSPRSGDLSVYWYQQSLDQGLQFLIQYYNGEERAKGNILERFSAQQFPDLHSELNLSSLELGDSALYFCASSVGSAGGTDTQYFGPGTRLTVL.